The clone carrying this T cell receptor beta chain has just one count. Antigen unknown. This entry belongs to a study of cytomegalovirus exposure and HLA in healthy donors. Amplification used 60 Vbeta primers and 13 Jbeta primers. Sequencing was performed with immunoSEQ multiplex PCR; in TCRdb, only in-frame clones are kept and a portion is missing. The sample contains 170,000 or so clones, roughly four fifths of which appear only once. The length of the CDR3 is 15 residues. J was trimmed by 4 bases and V by 4 bases; bases with no gene match: 10. CDR1 SGHKS and CDR2 YYEKEE come from the germline V gene (reference sequence). Overall study results and limits: A later analysis linked more than 15,000 TCR beta sequences to HLA alleles at 0.05 false discovery rate.

The clonotype comes from a girl between 10 and 17 years old in good health and CMV-seropositive. The sample was PBMCs. V gene TRBV5-5 combines with J gene TRBJ1-2, with 7 bases that match TRBD1. The CDR3 DNA reads as TGTGCCAGCAGCACCGAAGGGGGCAAGGGCTATGGCTACACCTTC. It is translated as CASSTEGGKGYGYTF.